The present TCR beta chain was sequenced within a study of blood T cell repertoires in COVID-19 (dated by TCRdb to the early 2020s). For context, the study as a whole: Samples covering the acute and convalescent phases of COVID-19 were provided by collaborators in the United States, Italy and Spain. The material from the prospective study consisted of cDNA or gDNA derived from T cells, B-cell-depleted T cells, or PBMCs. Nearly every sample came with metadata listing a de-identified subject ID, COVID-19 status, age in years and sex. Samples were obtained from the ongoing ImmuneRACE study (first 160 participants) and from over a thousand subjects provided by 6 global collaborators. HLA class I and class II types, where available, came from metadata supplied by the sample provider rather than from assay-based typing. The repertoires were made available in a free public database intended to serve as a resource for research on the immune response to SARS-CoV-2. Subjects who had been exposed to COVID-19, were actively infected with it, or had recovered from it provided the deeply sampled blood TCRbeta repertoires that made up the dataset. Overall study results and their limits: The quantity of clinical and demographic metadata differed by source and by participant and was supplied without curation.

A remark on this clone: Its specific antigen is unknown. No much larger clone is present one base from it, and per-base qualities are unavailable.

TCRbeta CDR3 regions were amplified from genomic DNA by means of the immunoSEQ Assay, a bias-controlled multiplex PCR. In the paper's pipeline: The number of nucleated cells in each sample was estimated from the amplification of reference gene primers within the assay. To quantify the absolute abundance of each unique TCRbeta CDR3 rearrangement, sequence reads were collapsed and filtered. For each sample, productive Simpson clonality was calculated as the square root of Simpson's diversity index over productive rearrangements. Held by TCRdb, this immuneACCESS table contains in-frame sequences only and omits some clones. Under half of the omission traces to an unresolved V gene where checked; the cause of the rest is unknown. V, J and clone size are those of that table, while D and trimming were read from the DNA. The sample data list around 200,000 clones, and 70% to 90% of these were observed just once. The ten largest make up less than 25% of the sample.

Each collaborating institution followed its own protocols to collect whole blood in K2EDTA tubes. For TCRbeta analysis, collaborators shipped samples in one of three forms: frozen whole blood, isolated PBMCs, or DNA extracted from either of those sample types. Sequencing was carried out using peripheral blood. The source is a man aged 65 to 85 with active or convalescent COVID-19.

This receptor has the CDR3 CASSKDRGSNSPLHF. The bases are TGTGCCAGCAGCAAAGACAGGGGGTCTAATTCACCCCTCCACTTT. This chain is built from TRBV7-2 and TRBJ1-6, and TRBD1 matches 9 of the central bases. Including cysteine and phenylalanine, the CDR3 has 15 amino acids. Only the CDR3 part of the read is kept: 45 bases, read in frame from the first base. Via the germline V gene, CDR1 is SGHTA and CDR2 FQGNSA. Trimming takes 5 bases off V and 6 bases off J; junction bases not matched to a gene: 5.